The 9 T cell receptor beta chains in this list originate from one sample, sequenced in a study of tumor-infiltrating lymphocytes in primary liver carcinoma. Unsorted whole blood supplied the RNA, and germline DNA was extracted too. Total RNA (approximately 450 ng) served as template for TCR beta cDNA synthesis primed by a constant-region primer. Libraries for TCR beta were built through three nested multiplex PCR rounds, which together made up a slightly modified ARM-PCR procedure. Both of the initial two PCR rounds ran for roughly 10 cycles and employed TRBV1-TRBV30 forward primers alongside a C-beta reverse primer. From the multiplex PCR reads, TCRdb called clonotypes with MiXCR, one entry per CDR3 protein. The data show about 310,000 distinct CDR3 sequences, more than 55% seen once. The sample taken for sequencing was peripheral blood. All receptors derive from a woman aged 25 to 39 with primary liver carcinoma and hepatitis B virus infection.

To note about this clonotype: The final CDR3 position lacks the conserved phenylalanine or tryptophan, pointing to a likely read error. The chain links TRBV11-2 to TRBJ2-7; 8 bases are a match to TRBD1. This CDR3 region has 17 residues. Germline-derived CDR1 and CDR2 are SGHAT and FQNNGV. Here the CDR3 reads CASSLDKDRTGYYEQYL. The CDR3 DNA sequence: TGTGCCAGCAGTTTAGATAAAGATCGGACAGGGTATTACGAGCAGTACCTC.

To note about this clonotype: This could be a read error, since a much larger clone is one nucleotide away. V and J are TRBV6-5 and TRBJ2-7, with D perhaps assigned TRBD1 or TRBD2 (5 bases each). The CDR3 extends over 14 amino acids. Germline values: CDR1 MNHEY, CDR2 SVGAGI. CDR3 amino acids: CVSAKRDGPYEQYF. The CDR3 nucleotides are TGTGTCAGCGCCAAAAGGGACGGTCCCTACGAGCAGTACTTC.

About this clonotype itself: With a much larger clone just one base away, this may be a read error. J is TRBJ2-7 and V is TRBV6-2 or TRBV6-3; 7 bases fit TRBD2. Germline CDR1 MNHEY, CDR2 SVGEGT. This CDR3 contains 19 residues. The CDR3 protein is CVSSGGGDRAPEGYYEQYF. CDR3 DNA: TGTGTCAGCAGCGGTGGGGGGGACCGGGCTCCCGAGGGGTACTACGAGCAGTACTTC.

There are many counts of this clonotype. This chain uses TRBV6-6 with TRBJ1-5; 9 bases fit TRBD1. Germline lookup yields CDR1 MNHNY and CDR2 SVGAGI (reference sequence). J gave up 4 bases and V 2 bases, and 12 bases lay outside the gene matches. The CDR3 covers 18 residues. CDR3 coding DNA: TGTGCCAGCAGTTACCTCGGACAGGGGAAGGGAGGAAATCAGCCCCAGCATTTT. This translates into CASSYLGQGKGGNQPQHF.

In regard to this clonotype: Lacking the conserved final phenylalanine or tryptophan, this CDR3 likely reflects a read error. V usage is TRBV11-3 and J usage is TRBJ2-1; D possibly corresponds to TRBD1 (6 bases). This CDR3 has 15 amino acids. CDR1 is SGHNT, CDR2 YENEEA, per germline. Trimming shortened V by 5 bases and J by 13 bases, and 24 bases separated the two germline ends. The CDR3: CASSGKAQGDRGQFL. DNA of the CDR3: TGTGCCAGCAGCGGTAAGGCACAGGGAGATAGAGGCCAGTTCCTC.

CDR3 DNA: TGTGCCAGCAGCTCGGGCGTTTTCGGAAAACTGTTTTTT. As protein: CASSSGVFGKLFF. The chain is built from TRBV7-9 and TRBJ1-4; D is unresolved. This CDR3 comprises 13 residues. Between the trimmed V and J ends, which lost 4 bases and 10 bases, there was a span of 13 bases. Germline V lookup: CDR1 SEHNR, CDR2 FQNEAQ (reference sequence).

The genes are TRBV28 and TRBJ1-5, with no clear D. Germline CDR1 and CDR2: MDHEN and SYDVKM. V dropped 6 bases and J dropped 2 bases, with 14 bases sitting between them. This CDR3 has 15 amino acids. The CDR3 sequence: CASSWQASCNQPQHF. CDR3 DNA: TGTGCCAGCAGCTGGCAGGCTTCGTGCAATCAGCCCCAGCATTTT.

A note on this clonotype: Mismatch with germline at one junction end may stem from a read error. The chain uses TRBV11-2 and TRBJ2-7; TRBD2 matches 8 bases. Germline V gene lookup returns CDR1 SGHAT and CDR2 FQNNGV. The CDR3 is 16 amino acids. CDR3 residues: CASSSGTTSESYEQYF. The CDR3 coding sequence is TGTGCCAGCAGCTCCGGAACGACTAGCGAGTCCTACGAGCAGTATTTC.

As concerns this clonotype: A junction end diverges from the germline sequence, so it may reflect a read error. The chain has TRBV11-2 and TRBJ2-3; weak D call: TRBD1 (5 bases). Germline assignment: CDR1 SGHAT and CDR2 FQNNGV. This CDR3 spans 15 amino acids. The CDR3 DNA is TGTGCCAGCAACTTACAAGGGGCGGTCGCAGATACGCAGTATTTT. It yields the protein CASNLQGAVADTQYF.